This T cell receptor beta chain was identified in a study of cytomegalovirus exposure and HLA in healthy donors. To note about this clone: Its antigen remains unidentified.

Overall study findings and caveats: It is likely that the observed cluster of highly shared sequence variants was a sequencing artifact. The later analysis indicated that the majority of CMV-associated TCR beta chains appeared HLA-restricted.

PCR involved 60 Vbeta and 13 Jbeta primers. Profiling relied on immunoSEQ multiplex PCR, and the TCRdb table lists in-frame clones only, not all of them. Of over 200,000 clones detected, 70% to 85% appear once; the ten largest clones hold approximately 0.5%. V was cut by 8 bases and J by 3 bases, with 14 bases left in between. The CDR3 is 13 residues long. Germline V gene lookup returns CDR1 LNHDA and CDR2 SQIVND (reference sequence). The sequenced sample was PBMCs. V and J are TRBV19 and TRBJ2-7; maybe TRBD2 (6 bases). This receptor was obtained from a woman aged 40 to 50 in good health and CMV-seronegative. CDR3 sequence reads: CASGRTDGYEQYF. As DNA, the CDR3 is TGTGCCAGTGGGAGGACGGACGGCTACGAGCAGTACTTC.